This is a list of T cell receptor beta chains from one sample in a study of beta chain features in type 1 diabetes. Measured with immunoSEQ multiplex PCR; TCRdb has only the in-frame clones, and not every one. The sample records around 500,000 clones, about an eighth being singletons. The sample was naive CD4+ T cells from blood. The receptors originated from a young woman in good health. Each CDR3 is given with its conserved first and last residue. Fields, in order: J gene, V gene, CDR3 protein.

J gene: TRBJ2-7; V gene: TRBV18; CDR3 protein: CASSPIPGSYEQYF
J gene: TRBJ1-4; V gene: TRBV29-1; CDR3 protein: CSVGQGNEKLFF
J gene: TRBJ1-5; V gene: TRBV7-2; CDR3 protein: CASSLDPGGQPQHF
J gene: TRBJ2-3; V gene: TRBV30; CDR3 protein: CAWSVGGNTDTQYF
J gene: TRBJ2-7; V gene: TRBV4-2; CDR3 protein: CASSQGASGPYEQYF
J gene: TRBJ2-5; V gene: TRBV7-9; CDR3 protein: CASSLKDWYF
J gene: TRBJ2-1; V gene: TRBV28; CDR3 protein: CASTEGGANNEQFF
J gene: TRBJ2-1; V gene: TRBV5-4; CDR3 protein: CASSFPGTGGYNEQFF
J gene: TRBJ1-2; V gene: TRBV2; CDR3 protein: CASSGRGYGYTF
J gene: TRBJ2-7; V gene: TRBV5-1; CDR3 protein: CASSLQTGNSGEQYF
J gene: TRBJ2-3; V gene: TRBV7-2; CDR3 protein: CASSLVLAADTQYF
J gene: TRBJ2-2; V gene: TRBV7-7; CDR3 protein: CASSLKAENTGELFF
J gene: TRBJ2-1; V gene: TRBV4-1; CDR3 protein: CASSQEPFNYEQFF
J gene: TRBJ1-4; V gene: TRBV5-6; CDR3 protein: CASSLEWTASSTNEKLFF
J gene: TRBJ1-2; V gene: TRBV20-1; CDR3 protein: CSGATGYGYTF